This TCR beta chain was retrieved from a study of vaccination effects on CD4 cells after COVID-19. Study in general: A few convalescent patients were sampled after vaccination (early and late). Whole-study results and caveats: For convalescents, most of the spike-reactive clones seen post-vaccine were new vaccine-induced clones. Convalescent patients were scarce in the study, and it lacked early post-infection timepoints.

The CDR3 has 15 residues. Trimming took 0 bases from V and 4 from J, leaving 14 bases between them. From germline, CDR1 is SGHNT and CDR2 YYREEE (reference sequence). With regard to this clone: The antigen is not known.

With the ViraFEST assay, the study expanded antigen-specific CD4+ T cells using viral peptide pools, then sequenced them. Subsequent to roughly 9 days of culture, CD4+ T cells were isolated. This individual tested PCR-positive for SARS-CoV-2 infection between March and December 2020. Participants each got two BNT162b2 or mRNA-1273 vaccine doses. Culturing of a few million PBMC per well took place with around 9 IU/ml IL-2 and around 10 ug/ml peptides. Measured with immunoSEQ multiplex PCR; TCRdb has only the in-frame clones, and not every one. The table shows 17,000 or so clones, with 65% to 80% occurring only once.

The sequenced sample was CD4+ T cells from PBMCs cultured with SARS-CoV-2 spike peptides, obtained after COVID-19 vaccination. J is TRBJ2-7 and V is TRBV5-4; TRBD2 is a possible D gene (7 bases). The clonotype comes from a human donor who had a prior SARS-CoV-2 infection. CDR3 in DNA: TGTGCCAGCAGCTTGGCCGGGGGGCTTAGGTACGAGCAGTACTTC. It encodes CASSLAGGLRYEQYF.